The 10 T cell receptor beta chains presented below share a single source sample, sequenced in a study of tumor-infiltrating lymphocytes in primary liver carcinoma (dated by TCRdb to the late 2010s). Total RNA and DNA were co-extracted without cell sorting from about 19-30 mg of bulk tissue using the AllPrep DNA/RNA mini kit. TCRdb records Illumina HiSeq 2500 as the sequencer. TCRbeta-specific cDNA was reverse-transcribed from 500 ng total RNA using a constant-region primer and ProtoScript II reverse transcriptase. TCRbeta libraries were built with three nested multiplex PCR rounds, a slightly modified ARM-PCR procedure. Multiplex TRBV1-TRBV30 forward primers and a Cbeta reverse primer were used in the first two PCR rounds, each of which was run for about 10 cycles. TCRdb took the public reads, trimmed them with fastp at Q25, ran MiXCR for clone calling and kept in-frame beta chains. Here each entry gathers all rows of one CDR3 protein and keeps the most common genes and DNA. The sample data list approximately 190,000 distinct CDR3 sequences, and 85% of these were observed just once. Clones ranked in the top ten supply about a sixth of the sample.

The sequenced material came from tumor tissue from primary liver carcinoma. The receptors here all came from a man aged 40-49 years with primary liver carcinoma and hepatitis B virus infection.

Comments on this clonotype: The germline gene is not matched at one end of the junction; a read error may be the cause. This sequence joins TRBV29-1 and TRBJ2-3; D assignment may be TRBD1 or TRBD2 (6 bases each). The CDR3 is made up of 12 amino acids. CDR1 is SQVTM, CDR2 ANQGSEA, per germline. CDR3 residues: CIVEGEAGQSYF. CDR3 DNA: TGCATCGTTGAAGGAGAGGCGGGACAATCGTATTTT.

Points on this clonotype: The missing conserved phenylalanine or tryptophan at the end of this CDR3 makes a read error likely. The chain employs TRBV5-1 and TRBJ2-3; 8 bases match TRBD2. After removal of 4 bases from V and 4 bases from J, the junction contained 11 bases not matched to a gene. The CDR3 is 16 residues long. Germline V gene data show CDR1 as SGHRS and CDR2 as YFSETQ. The CDR3 DNA sequence: TGCGCCAGCAGCCCCCGGACAAGCGGGAGCGCAGATACGCAGTATTAT. Its protein product is CASSPRTSGSADTQYY.

This clonotype has only one observation. A junction end diverges from the germline sequence, so it may reflect a read error. V gene TRBV29-1 combines with J gene TRBJ2-7; unclear D gene. Germline-derived CDR1 and CDR2 are SQVTM and ANQGSEA. The CDR3 consists of 12 residues. The CDR3: CSADWGIHEQYF. CDR3 bases: TGCAGCGCGGATTGGGGTATTCACGAGCAGTATTTC.

The rearrangement links TRBV6-5 to TRBJ2-3, with D perhaps given as TRBD1 or TRBD2 (5 bases each). CDR1 MNHEY and CDR2 SVGAGI come from the germline V gene. The CDR3 has 17 amino acids. The V end was cut by 4 bases, the J end by 3 bases, with 20 bases between. The CDR3 is CASSSLPLSEGTDTQYF. The CDR3 DNA reads as TGTGCCAGCAGTTCACTACCCCTAAGTGAGGGGACAGATACGCAGTATTTT.

A word on this clonotype: One junction end does not reproduce the germline sequence, and a read error may be involved. This chain links TRBV5-6 with TRBJ1-2; 8 positions agree with TRBD1. The CDR3 runs to 15 residues. The germline gives CDR1 SGHDT, CDR2 YYEEEE. The CDR3 DNA sequence: TGTGCCAACAGCTCGCGGGCAGGGGGCGCAGATGGCTACACCTTC. It translates to CANSSRAGGADGYTF.

The chain couples TRBV28 to TRBJ2-5; possible D gene TRBD1, 6 bases. Trimming removed 7 bases at V and 4 bases at J, with 16 bases between. The CDR3 has 14 amino acids. Germline V CDR1 and CDR2: MDHEN, SYDVKM. The CDR3 bases are TGTGCCAGCATCCTCACAGGGCAGGGAGAGACCCAGTACTTC. Translating gives CASILTGQGETQYF.

Points on this clonotype: At one end, the junction sequence differs from germline, possibly due to a read error. This rearrangement joins TRBV7-9 to TRBJ2-1, with 10 nucleotides matching TRBD2. CDR1 is SEHNR and CDR2 is FQNEAQ in the germline V gene (reference sequence). The CDR3 consists of 16 residues. The CDR3: CASSLSLAGAYNEQFF. The CDR3 bases are TGTGCCAGCAGCTTATCTCTAGCGGGGGCCTACAATGAGCAGTTTTTC.

In this sample, this clonotype is large. The V call is TRBV11-2, the J call TRBJ2-1, with 7 bases aligning to TRBD1. The CDR3 consists of 13 residues. Looked up from germline, CDR1 is SGHAT and CDR2 is FQNNGV. Trimming removed 3 bases from V and 6 bases from J; junction bases left unmatched: 2. The CDR3 coding sequence is TGTGCCAGCAGCTTCACAGGGGTCAATGAGCAGTTCTTC. Translating gives CASSFTGVNEQFF. The full variable domain, rest sourced from reference TRBV11-2 and TRBJ2-1, is EAGVAQSPRYKIIEKRQSVAFWCNPISGHATLYWYQQILGQGPKLLIQFQNNGVVDDSQLPKDRFSAERLKGVDSTLKIQPAKLEDSAVYLCASSFTGVNEQFFGPGTRLTVL.

A remark on this clonotype: One end of the junction fails to match germline, which may point to a read error. This chain connects TRBV11-1 to TRBJ2-1; a possible D gene is TRBD1 (6 bases). The CDR3 is 16 amino acids. Looked up from germline, CDR1 is SGHAT and CDR2 is FQDESV (reference sequence). The chain's CDR3 is CASTSSRDRRLDEQFF. The CDR3 region has the DNA TGTGCTAGCACCTCATCCCGAGACAGGCGATTAGATGAGCAGTTCTTC.

For this clonotype: One junction end does not reproduce the germline sequence, and a read error may be involved. This chain connects TRBV29-1 to TRBJ2-7; TRBD2 matches 13 bases. Per germline, CDR1 SQVTM and CDR2 ANQGSEA. The CDR3 contains 16 residues. The CDR3 DNA reads as TGCAGCGCGTGGACTAGCGGGAGCTCAAGACACTACGGGCAGTACTTC. Translation gives CSAWTSGSSRHYGQYF.